This is a list of T cell receptor beta chains from one sample in a study of blood T cells in healthy people across ages. MiXCR was run by TCRdb on the 5' RACE reads, yielding one entry per CDR3 protein. The data hold around 850,000 distinct CDR3 sequences, with about 34% observed a single time. The sequencing sample was made of blood. All receptors derive from a young man in good health. Both conserved end residues are part of each CDR3. The D gene is left open where the match is weak. Part of the rows lack a size; the others show once, few, many or a class for expanded clones.

d_gene,abundance,j_gene,v_gene,CDR3nt,CDR3aa
TRBD1,few,TRBJ2-2,TRBV12-3/TRBV12-4,TGTGCCAGCAGTTCGAGACAGGGACAGAACACCGGGGAGCTGTTTTTT,CASSSRQGQNTGELFF
NA,NA,TRBJ2-5,TRBV6-5,TGTGCCAGCAGGGGCCCGGGACGAAGGATGCAAGAGACCCAGTACTTC,CASRGPGRRMQETQYF
NA,many,TRBJ2-3,TRBV6-5,TGTGCCAGCAGGGCTGGAGGACGTACAGATACGCAGTATTTT,CASRAGGRTDTQYF
TRBD1,NA,TRBJ1-2,TRBV12-3/TRBV12-4,TGTGCCAGCAGCCCTAAACAGGGGGCTGGCTACACCTTC,CASSPKQGAGYTF
NA,few,TRBJ2-1,TRBV20-1,TGCAGTGCTACTCTCGAGGGTGAGCAGTTCTTC,CSATLEGEQFF
NA,NA,TRBJ1-1,TRBV25-1,TGTGCCAGCCGTGGTAAGAACACTGAAGCTTTCTTT,CASRGKNTEAFF
NA,NA,TRBJ2-1,TRBV7-2,TGTGCCAGCAGCTTAGCTAGCGACATCTACAATGAGCAGTTCTTC,CASSLASDIYNEQFF
TRBD1,NA,TRBJ2-1,TRBV12-3/TRBV12-4,TGTGCCAGCACCTCAGGGGATACGACAGGGAACGAGCAGTTCTTC,CASTSGDTTGNEQFF
NA,many,TRBJ2-1,TRBV20-1,TGCAGTGCCCCGAGCGTCTACAATGAGCAGTTCTTC,CSAPSVYNEQFF
NA,few,TRBJ1-2,TRBV18,TGTGCCAGCTCACCAGGATCCCGCGGCTACACCTTC,CASSPGSRGYTF
TRBD1,NA,TRBJ2-7,TRBV28,TGTGCCAGCAGCTTGACAGGGGATATCTACAATGAGCAGTACTTC,CASSLTGDIYNEQYF
NA,NA,TRBJ1-1,TRBV29-1,TGCAGCGTTCGAACAGGACAGCTGAACACTGAAGCTTTCTTT,CSVRTGQLNTEAFF
NA,few,TRBJ1-4,TRBV5-6,TGTGCCAGCAGCAAGCGGGGGCTAGGCGAAAAACTGTTTTTT,CASSKRGLGEKLFF
TRBD1,few,TRBJ2-3,TRBV20-1,TGCAGTGCTCCTGTCACAGGGGGAGATACGCAGTATTTT,CSAPVTGGDTQYF
NA,NA,TRBJ2-7,TRBV7-9,TGTGCCATCGCCGGGGATTCCTACGAGCAGTACTTC,CAIAGDSYEQYF
NA,NA,TRBJ2-6,TRBV7-9,TGTGCCAGCAGCCCCGTGACCAACGTCCTGACTTTC,CASSPVTNVLTF
NA,NA,TRBJ1-6,TRBV28,TGTGCCAGCAGTTTGGGGCAGCCCAATTCACCCCTCCACTTT,CASSLGQPNSPLHF
NA,few,TRBJ1-6,TRBV12-3/TRBV12-4,TGTGCCAGCAGTTTGTCCCCCGAGGATTCACCCCTCCACTTT,CASSLSPEDSPLHF
NA,many,TRBJ2-1,TRBV9,TGTGCCAGCACCACACAGGGCGAGCAGTTCTTC,CASTTQGEQFF
NA,few,TRBJ2-6,TRBV7-3,TGTGCCAGCGGCAACAGGGACCCCCTGGGTGGGGCCAACGTCCTGACTTTC,CASGNRDPLGGANVLTF
NA,few,TRBJ1-1,TRBV6-6,TGTGCCAGCAGTTATATGAGGGAGAACACTGAAGCTTTCTTT,CASSYMRENTEAFF
NA,few,TRBJ2-7,TRBV2,TGTGCCAGCAGGGAACTCTCCTACGAGCAGTACTTC,CASRELSYEQYF
NA,many,TRBJ1-2,TRBV29-1,TGCAGCGTGACCGGGACGGGCACCTATGGCTACACCTTC,CSVTGTGTYGYTF
NA,NA,TRBJ2-4,TRBV18,TGTGCCAGCTCACCGAGTTCGGCAGGGCGGTCCAAAAACATTCAGTACTTC,CASSPSSAGRSKNIQYF
TRBD2,NA,TRBJ2-7,TRBV5-5,TGTGCCAGCAGCCGAGCGGGGGCCTCCTCCTACGAGCAGTACTTC,CASSRAGASSYEQYF
NA,NA,TRBJ2-1,TRBV3-1,TGTGCCAGCAGCCAAGTTCGGGACGAGCAGTTCTTC,CASSQVRDEQFF
TRBD1,NA,TRBJ2-5,TRBV4-2,TGTGCCAGCAGCCAAGAGGACAGGGATTCATACAATGAGCAGTACTTC,CASSQEDRDSYNEQYF
TRBD1,NA,TRBJ2-7,TRBV3-1,TGTGCCAGCAGCCAGGGGACAGGACACTACGAGCAGTACTTC,CASSQGTGHYEQYF
TRBD1,NA,TRBJ2-7,TRBV7-6,TGTGCCAGCGCAAACGGCGGACAGGGAGGTACCTACGAGCAGTACTTC,CASANGGQGGTYEQYF
TRBD1,few,TRBJ2-7,TRBV12-3/TRBV12-4,TGTGCCAGCAACCCGGGGGACAGGGAGTACAATGAGCAGTACTTC,CASNPGDREYNEQYF
NA,NA,TRBJ2-1,TRBV11-2,TGTGCCAGCAGCCTACGGGGGACTGGCTACAATGAGCAGTTCTTC,CASSLRGTGYNEQFF
TRBD1,NA,TRBJ1-6,TRBV27,TGTGCCGCTGGAGCCGGGACAGCTTATTCACCCCTCCACTTT,CAAGAGTAYSPLHF
NA,NA,TRBJ1-1,TRBV4-3,TGCGCCAGCAGCCAAGGGGTGGGGTTAAGAGACACTGAAGCTTTCTTT,CASSQGVGLRDTEAFF
NA,NA,TRBJ1-1,TRBV12-3/TRBV12-4,TGTGCCAGCAGATCGGACACTGAAGCTTTCTTT,CASRSDTEAFF
NA,NA,TRBJ1-2,TRBV10-3,TGTGCCATCAGTGAGAGGGAAACTAACTATGGCTACACCTTC,CAISERETNYGYTF
NA,few,TRBJ1-4,TRBV5-1,TGCGCCAGCAGCTTGGGGGGACCGAAAAATGAAAAACTGTTTTTT,CASSLGGPKNEKLFF
NA,many,TRBJ1-1,TRBV12-3/TRBV12-4,TGTGCCAGCAGTTTAGCCGAGCGTGCGGTTGGCACTGAAGCTTTCTTT,CASSLAERAVGTEAFF
NA,NA,TRBJ1-1,TRBV12-3/TRBV12-4,TGTGCCAGCAGTGTTGGTTGGACCGGGACCGAAGCTTTCTTT,CASSVGWTGTEAFF
TRBD1,NA,TRBJ2-5,TRBV10-3,TGTGCCATCAGTGATCCGGGACAGGGGGCGGGAGAGACCCAGTACTTC,CAISDPGQGAGETQYF
TRBD1,NA,TRBJ2-2,TRBV12-3/TRBV12-4,TGTGCCAGCAGTTTCTACACCGGGACAGCGAACACTGGGGAGCTGTTTTTT,CASSFYTGTANTGELFF
NA,NA,TRBJ2-3,TRBV4-3,TGCGCCAGCAGCCAAGATCTTACCGGGGGCCACCCTCTAGAAGGTACGCAGTATTTT,CASSQDLTGGHPLEGTQYF
NA,NA,TRBJ2-5,TRBV5-5,TGTGCCAGCAGCGTGTGGGGGGCGGAAGAGACCCAGTACTTC,CASSVWGAEETQYF
NA,NA,TRBJ2-1,TRBV28,TGTGCCAGCAGTTTATTATGGGATGAGCAGTTCTTC,CASSLLWDEQFF
NA,few,TRBJ2-2,TRBV4-3,TGCGCCAGCAGCCAAGATAGTAGGGACGGGGAGCTGTTTTTT,CASSQDSRDGELFF
TRBD1,few,TRBJ1-5,TRBV14,TGTGCCAGCAGCCCCCAGGAGGGGACAGGGCGTAATCAGCCCCAGCATTTT,CASSPQEGTGRNQPQHF
NA,NA,TRBJ1-3,TRBV12-3/TRBV12-4,TGTGCCAGCTCCCTCAGCGGGCATGGAAACACCATATATTTT,CASSLSGHGNTIYF
NA,NA,TRBJ2-5,TRBV28,TGTGCCAGCAGTTTGGGCGGAGGGGCGATAATGGAGACCCAGTACTTC,CASSLGGGAIMETQYF
NA,NA,TRBJ2-3,TRBV7-6,TGTGCCAGCAGCGCCCGACACTCAAACCCTAGCACAGATACGCAGTATTTT,CASSARHSNPSTDTQYF
NA,NA,TRBJ1-4,TRBV28,TGTGCCAGCAGCCCCCCGGGTTGGGCTGAAAAACTGTTTTTT,CASSPPGWAEKLFF